Listed here are 24 T cell receptor beta chains from one sample, sequenced in a study of T cell responses to AZD1222 COVID-19 vaccine (dated by TCRdb to about 2021). The library was produced with the immunoSEQ multiplex PCR assay. This immuneACCESS table, as held by TCRdb, lists in-frame sequences with V and J called but not all clones. Of the missing ones, under half trace to an unresolved V gene in checked studies; the others have no known cause. Present in this sample are around 140,000 clones, about 93% of which were seen just once. The ten biggest clones cover 5% to 7% of the sample. The sample's time point, from its label and the paper: baseline before first vaccination. This specimen was peripheral blood, taken on day 0 of AZD1222 vaccination. The source is an adult in good health.

The chain couples TRBV15 to TRBJ1-1, with D possibly matching TRBD1 (5 bases). Trimming shortened V by 2 bases and J by 1 base, and 11 bases separated the two germline ends. The length of the CDR3 is 15 residues. Germline CDR1 LNHNV, CDR2 YYDKDF (reference sequence). In DNA, the CDR3 is TGTGCCACCAGCAGAAAGGGACGGTGGAACACTGAAGCTTTCTTT. Its protein is CATSRKGRWNTEAFF.

This rearrangement joins TRBV7-8 to TRBJ2-3, with D perhaps TRBD1 (6 bases). V dropped 6 bases and J dropped 5 bases, with 21 bases sitting between them. The CDR3 spans 16 residues. Germline CDR1 and CDR2: SGHVS and FQNEAQ. CDR3 sequence: CASRHTGAGERDTQYF. DNA for the CDR3: TGTGCCAGCAGGCACACCGGGGCAGGGGAGAGAGATACGCAGTATTTT.

The chain links TRBV5-4 to TRBJ2-1, with 8 bases that match TRBD2. The CDR3 is 14 amino acids. V lost 2 bases and J lost 8; bases outside the gene matches: 6. Germline V gene data show CDR1 as SGHNT and CDR2 as YYREEE (reference sequence). CDR3 DNA sequence: TGTGCCAGCAGCTTTGAACTAGCGGCCCATGAGCAGTTCTTC. It specifies CASSFELAAHEQFF.

This rearrangement joins TRBV24-1 to TRBJ1-5; possibly TRBD1 for D (6 bases). Trimming pared 9 bases from V and 7 bases from J, leaving 15 bases between. CDR1 and CDR2 (germline): KGHDR, SFDVKD. The CDR3 runs 13 residues. The CDR3 sequence is CATQWGHLQPQHF. The CDR3 DNA reads TGTGCCACCCAGTGGGGACACCTCCAGCCCCAGCATTTT.

The genes are TRBV4-1 and TRBJ2-1, with D maybe TRBD2 (6 bases). V was shortened by 1 base and J by 4 bases, with 11 bases between the two germline ends. The V gene's germline CDR1 is MGHRA and CDR2 YSYEKL. This CDR3 is 15 amino acids long. CDR3 bases: TGCGCCAGCAGCCAAGTAACCGCGGGATACAATGAGCAGTTCTTC. Encoded protein: CASSQVTAGYNEQFF.

The gene calls are TRBV10-3 and TRBJ1-4, with 9 nucleotides matching TRBD1. Germline V gene sequence: CDR1 ENHRY, CDR2 SYGVKD. V shed 5 bases and J 6 bases; nucleotides not matched to a gene: 1. The CDR3 consists of 13 residues. The CDR3 here is CAISRQGDEKLFF. Here the CDR3 DNA reads TGTGCCATCAGTCGACAGGGGGATGAAAAACTGTTTTTT.

This clone appeared once. The chain employs TRBV14 and TRBJ1-1, with D possibly matching TRBD1 (5 bases). This CDR3 comprises 13 residues. Between the trimmed V and J ends, which lost 4 bases and 5 bases, there was a span of 11 bases. Germline V gene sequence: CDR1 SGHDN, CDR2 FVKESK. The chain's CDR3 is CASSLWDGTEAFF. The DNA of the CDR3 is TGTGCCAGCAGCCTTTGGGACGGGACTGAAGCTTTCTTT.

This sequence joins TRBV30 and TRBJ1-2; maybe TRBD1 (5 bases). V lost 0 bases to trimming and J lost 8 bases, with 13 bases between them. This CDR3 is built from 13 residues. Per the germline V gene, CDR1 is GTSNPN and CDR2 is SVGIG (reference sequence). CDR3 protein: CAWSVWTQDGYTF. CDR3 DNA sequence: TGTGCCTGGAGTGTATGGACACAGGACGGCTACACCTTC.

This chain links TRBV3-1 (or the pseudogene TRBV3-2) with TRBJ2-1, with D perhaps matching TRBD1 (6 bases). This CDR3 is built from 16 residues. V gave up 6 bases and J gave up 2 bases, with 17 bases separating them. Germline CDR1 LGHDT, CDR2 YNNKEL (reference sequence). This CDR3 reads CASSQRGGITYNEQFF. The CDR3, as DNA: TGTGCCAGCAGTCAGAGAGGGGGAATAACCTACAATGAGCAGTTCTTC.

The chain links TRBV18 to TRBJ1-2, with 7 positions matching TRBD1. The CDR3 runs 13 residues. The junction had 5 bases not matched to a gene; V was cut back by 2 bases and J by 8 bases. CDR1 and CDR2 from the germline V gene are KGHSH and LQKENI. Written as DNA, the CDR3 is TGTGCCAGCTCACCAGGGACAGCGGGAGGCTACACCTTC. Translating it yields CASSPGTAGGYTF.

This chain connects TRBV30 to TRBJ2-1; 10 bases line up with TRBD2. The length of the CDR3 is 13 residues. The V gene end was trimmed by 5 bases and the J gene end by 7 bases; junction bases not matched to a gene: 5. From germline, CDR1 is GTSNPN and CDR2 SVGIG (reference sequence). CDR3 protein: CAWEREGQNEQFF. The CDR3 region has the DNA TGTGCCTGGGAGCGGGAGGGCCAGAATGAGCAGTTCTTC.

The rearrangement links TRBV7-9 to TRBJ1-2, with TRBD1 matching 7 bases. V trimming: 1 base; J trimming: 5 bases; junction bases outside the gene matches: 7. CDR1 and CDR2 from the germline V gene are SEHNR and FQNEAQ (reference sequence). The CDR3 is 15 amino acids. This CDR3 reads CASSLVKTGDYGYTF. In nucleotides, the CDR3 is TGTGCCAGCAGCTTAGTGAAAACAGGGGATTATGGCTACACCTTC.

This clone was seen a single time. The V call is TRBV27, the J call TRBJ1-5; D possibly corresponds to TRBD1 (5 bases). Germline assignment: CDR1 MNHEY and CDR2 SMNVEV (reference sequence). The germline V and J ends were trimmed by 5 bases and 9 bases, with 14 bases remaining between them. This CDR3 contains 13 residues. The DNA for the CDR3 is TGTGCCAGCAGTATGAGCAGGGTTTCGCCCCAGCATTTT. Translating it yields CASSMSRVSPQHF.

The V and J genes are TRBV2 and TRBJ2-3; 12 bases align to TRBD2. V trimming: 4 bases; J trimming: 8 bases; junction bases outside the gene matches: 13. This CDR3 region has 17 residues. Looked up from germline, CDR1 is SNHLY and CDR2 is FYNNEI. The CDR3: CASSVAGLAGRLGTQYF. As DNA, the CDR3 is TGTGCCAGCAGTGTCGCGGGACTAGCGGGCCGACTGGGTACGCAGTATTTT. Full variable domain (missing parts from reference TRBV2 and TRBJ2-3): EPEVTQTPSHQVTQMGQEVILRCVPISNHLYFYWYRQILGQKVEFLVSFYNNEISEKSEIFDDQFSVERPDGSNFTLKIRSTKLEDSAMYFCASSVAGLAGRLGTQYFGPGTRLTVL.

The V gene is TRBV7-8, the J gene TRBJ1-1, with D possibly TRBD1 on 5 matching bases. Germline V lookup: CDR1 SGHVS, CDR2 FQNEAQ. This CDR3 region has 15 residues. The V gene lost 4 bases and the J gene lost 1 base, with 13 bases spanning the gap. DNA for the CDR3: TGTGCCAGCAGCTGGAAACTAGGGGCGAACACTGAAGCTTTCTTT. Protein product: CASSWKLGANTEAFF.

Written as DNA, the CDR3 is TGCAGCGTTGATCGGGAGGTGACTGAAGCTTTCTTT. It specifies CSVDREVTEAFF. The chain recombines TRBV29-1 with TRBJ1-1, with D unresolved. Trimming removed 3 bases at V and 5 bases at J, with 10 bases between. The CDR3 is 12 residues long. In germline, CDR1 is SQVTM, CDR2 ANQGSEA.

V usage is TRBV19 and J usage is TRBJ2-1, with D perhaps matching TRBD2 (5 bases). With 4 bases removed from V and 5 bases from J, the gap between germline ends came to 15 bases. Germline assignment: CDR1 LNHDA and CDR2 SQIVND (reference sequence). This CDR3 is built from 15 residues. CDR3 bases: TGTGCCAGTAGTACCCCTACCGTACTAGACAATGAGCAGTTCTTC. Its translation: CASSTPTVLDNEQFF.

The chain employs TRBV4-2 and TRBJ2-2, with D possibly matching TRBD2 (5 bases). Trimming took 4 bases from V and 0 from J, leaving 12 bases between them. Germline V CDR1 and CDR2: LGHNA, YNFKEQ. The CDR3 loop spans 16 amino acids. The CDR3 reads CASSPREGANTGELFF. CDR3 in DNA: TGTGCCAGCAGCCCACGAGAGGGTGCGAACACCGGGGAGCTGTTTTTT.

The genes are TRBV4-1 and TRBJ1-4; no clear D gene. Germline CDR1 and CDR2: MGHRA and YSYEKL. V lost 7 bases to trimming and J lost 0 bases, with 21 bases between them. This CDR3 region has 18 residues. CDR3 bases: TGCGCCAGCAATAAGAACGAGGGCGGGTTTGCAACTAATGAAAAACTGTTTTTT. As protein: CASNKNEGGFATNEKLFF.

This rearrangement joins TRBV4-3 to TRBJ1-1; D is uncertain. V lost 2 bases, J lost 1 base, and 8 bases lay in between. The CDR3 loop spans 14 amino acids. The germline V gene encodes CDR1 LGHNA and CDR2 YSLEER. Here the CDR3 reads CASSQNQRNTEAFF. DNA of the CDR3: TGCGCCAGCAGCCAAAATCAGCGGAACACTGAAGCTTTCTTT.

This chain connects TRBV4-3 to TRBJ2-1; no clear D. The CDR3 runs 13 residues. Germline V gene data show CDR1 as LGHNA and CDR2 as YSLEER. V was clipped by 4 bases and J by 0 bases, with 4 bases between them. Here the CDR3 DNA reads TGCGCCAGCAGCCGTAGCTCCTACAATGAGCAGTTCTTC. It translates to CASSRSSYNEQFF.

CDR3: CASSARNYGYTF. The CDR3 coding sequence is TGTGCCAGCTCAGCCAGGAACTATGGCTACACCTTC. The rearrangement links TRBV18 to TRBJ1-2; D unclear. Germline V CDR1 and CDR2: KGHSH, LQKENI. V was shortened by 5 bases and J by 2 bases, with 6 bases between the two germline ends. The CDR3 is 12 residues long.

The rearrangement links TRBV5-4 to TRBJ1-6, with no clear D. This CDR3 is built from 14 residues. Deletions cut 4 bases from V and 9 bases from J, with 14 bases between. The germline V gene encodes CDR1 SGHNT and CDR2 YYREEE (reference sequence). CDR3 protein: CASSLLNSGSPLHF. CDR3 coding DNA: TGTGCCAGCAGCCTCCTGAACTCCGGTTCACCCCTCCACTTT.

This chain joins TRBV5-1 and TRBJ2-5; 7 bases agree with TRBD1. The ends lost 3 bases at V and 7 bases at J; junction bases unmatched: 12. CDR1 SGHRS and CDR2 YFSETQ come from the germline V gene. CDR3 size: 15 residues. The CDR3 DNA sequence: TGCGCCAGCAGCTGGACCGGGACAGAGCTAGGGACCCAGTACTTC. Its translation is CASSWTGTELGTQYF. The whole variable domain, filled in from reference TRBV5-1 and TRBJ2-5, reads KAGVTQTPRYLIKTRGQQVTLSCSPISGHRSVSWYQQTPGQGLQFLFEYFSETQRNKGNFPGRFSGRQFSNSRSEMNVSTLELGDSALYLCASSWTGTELGTQYFGPGTRLLVL.